This TCR beta chain is from a study of blood T cell repertoires in COVID-19. For the study at large: In each case, the material was cDNA or gDNA derived from T cells, B-cell-depleted T cells, or PBMCs.

Per germline, CDR1 MGHDK and CDR2 SYGVNS. The CDR3 covers 12 residues. V lost 5 bases to trimming and J lost 7 bases, with 11 bases between them. Sequenced by immunoSEQ multiplex PCR; TCRdb stores in-frame clones only, minus some. The top ten hold roughly 5.3% of the sample, which has 290,000 or so clones, 85% seen once. The chain has TRBV25-1 and TRBJ1-1, with D hard to call. The TCR was taken from a man in his forties or fifties with active or convalescent COVID-19. Sequenced material: peripheral blood. CDR3 residues: CASSTSTLEAFF. As DNA, the CDR3 is TGTGCCAGCAGTACCTCGACACTTGAAGCTTTCTTT.